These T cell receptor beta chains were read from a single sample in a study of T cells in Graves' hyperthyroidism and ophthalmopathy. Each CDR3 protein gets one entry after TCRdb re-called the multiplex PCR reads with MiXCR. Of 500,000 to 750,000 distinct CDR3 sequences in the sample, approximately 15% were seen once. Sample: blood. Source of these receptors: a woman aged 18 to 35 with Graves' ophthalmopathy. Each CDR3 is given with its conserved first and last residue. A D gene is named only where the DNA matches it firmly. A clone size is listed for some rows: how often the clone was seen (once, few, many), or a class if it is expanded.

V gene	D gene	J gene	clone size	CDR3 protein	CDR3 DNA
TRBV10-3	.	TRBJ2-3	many	CAITVDSLSTDTQYF	TGTGCCATCACTGTAGACAGTCTAAGCACAGATACGCAGTATTTT
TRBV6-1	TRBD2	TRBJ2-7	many	CASSDQLAGKSYEQYF	TGTGCCAGCAGTGATCAGCTAGCGGGAAAATCCTACGAGCAGTACTTC
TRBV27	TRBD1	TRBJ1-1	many	CASCRDRVNTEAFF	TGTGCCAGCTGTCGCGACAGGGTAAACACTGAAGCTTTCTTT
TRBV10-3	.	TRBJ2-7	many	CAISVGGDPNYEQYF	TGTGCCATCAGTGTGGGTGGGGACCCCAACTACGAGCAGTACTTC
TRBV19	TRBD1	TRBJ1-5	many	CASSIPTGASNQPQHF	TGTGCCAGTAGTATACCGACAGGGGCGAGCAATCAGCCCCAGCATTTT
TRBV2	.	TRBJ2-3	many	CASSLTRGMSTDTQYF	TGTGCCAGCAGTCTTACTAGGGGGATGAGCACAGATACGCAGTATTTT
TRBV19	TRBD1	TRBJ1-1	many	CASSDREGMNTEAFF	TGTGCCAGTAGTGACAGGGAGGGTATGAACACTGAAGCTTTCTTT
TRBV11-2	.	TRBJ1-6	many	CASSLYKLPLHF	TGTGCCAGCAGCTTGTACAAGTTGCCCCTCCACTTT
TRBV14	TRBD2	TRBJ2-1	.	CASSQDPPTSGSDEQFF	TGTGCCAGCAGCCAAGATCCCCCGACTAGCGGGAGTGATGAGCAGTTCTTC
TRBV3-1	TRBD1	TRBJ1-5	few	CASSPTGGVQPQHF	TGTGCCAGCAGCCCCACAGGGGGGGTTCAGCCCCAGCATTTT
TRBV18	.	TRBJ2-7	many	CASSPKSPPLGEQYF	TGTGCCAGCTCACCAAAGAGCCCTCCACTGGGGGAGCAGTACTTC
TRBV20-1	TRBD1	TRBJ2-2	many	CSARDTGTGTGELFF	TGCAGTGCTAGAGATACCGGGACAGGGACCGGGGAGCTGTTTTTT
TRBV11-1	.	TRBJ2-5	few	CASTGPGQETQYF	TGTGCCAGCACCGGCCCGGGTCAAGAGACCCAGTACTTC
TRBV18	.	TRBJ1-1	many	CASSRTDTNTEAFF	TGTGCCAGCTCACGGACAGACACGAACACTGAAGCTTTCTTT
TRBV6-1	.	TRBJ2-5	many	CASSYGDVEETQYF	TGTGCCAGCAGTTACGGGGACGTCGAGGAGACCCAGTACTTC
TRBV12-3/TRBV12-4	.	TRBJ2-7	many	CASSSYRENEQYF	TGTGCCAGCAGTTCTTACAGGGAGAACGAGCAGTACTTC
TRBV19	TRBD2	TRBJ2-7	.	CASSAGGGPYEQYF	TGTGCCAGTAGTGCCGGGGGGGGCCCCTACGAGCAGTACTTC
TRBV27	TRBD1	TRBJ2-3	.	CASWTGRTDTQYF	TGTGCCAGCTGGACAGGTCGGACAGATACGCAGTATTTT
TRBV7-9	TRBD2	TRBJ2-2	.	CASPAGEELFF	TGTGCCAGCCCGGCGGGAGAGGAGCTGTTTTTT
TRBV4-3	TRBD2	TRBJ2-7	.	CASSQDPGTGTSTYEQYF	TGCGCCAGCAGCCAAGATCCAGGGACCGGGACTAGTACCTACGAGCAGTACTTC
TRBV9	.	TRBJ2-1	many	CASSVSRNEQFF	TGTGCCAGCAGCGTGTCTAGGAATGAGCAGTTCTTC
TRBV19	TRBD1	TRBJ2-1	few	CASSIGGTGLQFF	TGTGCCAGTAGTATAGGGGGGACAGGGCTGCAGTTCTTC
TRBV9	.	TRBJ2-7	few	CASSVARGGYEQYF	TGTGCCAGCAGCGTAGCGAGGGGTGGGTACGAGCAGTACTTC
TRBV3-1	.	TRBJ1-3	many	CASSQSGSGNTIYF	TGTGCCAGCAGCCAATCAGGGTCTGGAAACACCATATATTTT
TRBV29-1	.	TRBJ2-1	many	CSVEEYRGPLRNEQFF	TGCAGCGTTGAAGAGTATAGGGGACCCCTTCGCAATGAGCAGTTCTTC
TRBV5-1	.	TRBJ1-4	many	CASSLGATNEKLFF	TGCGCCAGCAGCTTGGGAGCAACTAATGAAAAACTGTTTTTT
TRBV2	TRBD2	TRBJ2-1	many	CASSEENSGRAKGNEQFF	TGTGCCAGCAGTGAAGAAAATAGCGGGAGGGCGAAGGGCAATGAGCAGTTCTTC
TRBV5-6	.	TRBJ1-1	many	CASSLAGRGGDTEAFF	TGTGCCAGCAGCTTGGCGGGGAGGGGGGGGGACACTGAAGCTTTCTTT
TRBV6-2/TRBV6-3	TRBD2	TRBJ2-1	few	CASSYWASGKEQFF	TGTGCCAGCAGTTACTGGGCTAGCGGGAAAGAGCAGTTCTTC
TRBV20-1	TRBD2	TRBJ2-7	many	CSARDETSSYEQYF	TGCAGTGCTAGAGACGAGACTAGCAGTTACGAGCAGTACTTC
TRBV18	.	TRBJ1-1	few	CASSPPSTGGTEAFF	TGTGCCAGCTCACCACCCTCGACAGGAGGCACTGAAGCTTTCTTT
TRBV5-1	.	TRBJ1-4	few	CASSLGQSNEKLFF	TGCGCCAGCAGCTTGGGACAGTCTAATGAAAAACTGTTTTTT
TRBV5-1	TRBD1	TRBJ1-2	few	CASSEDRGPGREGYTF	TGCGCCAGCAGCGAAGACAGGGGGCCGGGCCGGGAGGGCTACACCTTC
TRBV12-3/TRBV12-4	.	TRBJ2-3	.	CASSERQSTDTQYF	TGTGCCAGCAGTGAACGACAGAGCACAGATACGCAGTATTTT
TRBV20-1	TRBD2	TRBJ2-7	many	CSARVAGGQQYF	TGCAGTGCTAGAGTAGCGGGAGGGCAGCAGTACTTC
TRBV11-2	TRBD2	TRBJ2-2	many	CASSLAKGLAKGELFF	TGTGCCAGCAGCTTAGCCAAGGGACTAGCGAAGGGGGAGCTGTTTTTT
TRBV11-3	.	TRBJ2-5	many	CASSLQGPPQGTQYF	TGTGCCAGCAGCTTACAGGGGCCTCCTCAGGGGACCCAGTACTTC
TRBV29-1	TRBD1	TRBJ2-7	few	CSVGGQGYEQYF	TGCAGCGTTGGGGGACAGGGATACGAGCAGTACTTC
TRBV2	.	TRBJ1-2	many	CASSEDPANLYGYTF	TGTGCCAGCAGTGAAGATCCTGCAAATCTCTATGGCTACACCTTC
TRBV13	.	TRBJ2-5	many	CASSPGHDSTDQETQYF	TGTGCCAGCAGCCCGGGTCATGATAGTACCGACCAAGAGACCCAGTACTTC
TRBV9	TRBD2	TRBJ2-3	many	CASSLGLAGVRDTQYF	TGTGCCAGCAGCCTGGGACTAGCGGGAGTAAGGGATACGCAGTATTTT
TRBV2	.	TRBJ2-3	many	CASSEYLVAGRDTQYF	TGTGCCAGCAGTGAATATTTAGTGGCAGGGCGGGATACGCAGTATTTT
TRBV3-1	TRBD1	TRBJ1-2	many	CASSPGQGVDGYTF	TGTGCCAGCAGCCCTGGACAGGGGGTAGATGGCTACACCTTC
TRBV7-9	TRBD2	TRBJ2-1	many	CASSLTVILADHNEQFF	TGTGCCAGCAGCTTGACCGTTATACTAGCGGACCACAATGAGCAGTTCTTC
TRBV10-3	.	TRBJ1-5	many	CAISEGANSNQPQHF	TGTGCCATCAGTGAAGGAGCTAATAGCAATCAGCCCCAGCATTTT